The 6 T cell receptor beta chains below all came from one sample that was sequenced in a study of cytomegalovirus exposure and HLA in healthy donors. The PCR employed 60 Vbeta primers together with 13 Jbeta primers. Produced via immunoSEQ multiplex PCR; TCRdb's table is partial and in-frame only. This sample has approximately 120,000 clones; more than 75% occur once, and the top ten carry about 2%. The specimen sequenced was PBMCs. The receptors were sampled from a man younger than 35 in good health and CMV-seronegative.

V is TRBV7-9 and J is TRBJ2-1, with 9 bases that match TRBD1. This CDR3 comprises 15 residues. The trim removed 5 bases at V and 4 bases at J, leaving 6 bases unmatched. Germline lookup yields CDR1 SEHNR and CDR2 FQNEAQ (reference sequence). As DNA, the CDR3 is TGTGCCAGCAGCAGCGGACAGGGGACGTACAATGAGCAGTTCTTC. This translates into CASSSGQGTYNEQFF.

This clone was seen a few times. V and J are TRBV11-3 and TRBJ2-2; 7 bases map to TRBD1. This CDR3 spans 15 amino acids. Per germline, CDR1 SGHNT and CDR2 YENEEA. Trimming cost V 5 bases and J 5 bases; bases outside gene matches: 8. CDR3 bases: TGTGCCAGCAGCGCCTCGACAGGGAATACCGGGGAGCTGTTTTTT. It yields the protein CASSASTGNTGELFF. Supplemented by reference TRBV11-3 and TRBJ2-2, the full variable domain reads EAGVVQSPRYKIIEKKQPVAFWCNPISGHNTLYWYLQNLGQGPELLIRYENEEAVDDSQLPKDRFSAERLKGVDSTLKIQPAELGDSAVYLCASSASTGNTGELFFGEGSRLTVL.

J is TRBJ2-2 and V is TRBV5-6, with a tentative D call TRBD2 (7 bases). The CDR3 covers 18 residues. The germline V gene encodes CDR1 SGHDT and CDR2 YYEEEE. V was clipped by 0 bases and J by 3 bases, with 18 bases between them. In DNA form, the CDR3 reads TGTGCCAGCAGCTTGGCTCCCCCGAGGGGGAGGGACACCGGGGAGCTGTTTTTT. Protein sequence: CASSLAPPRGRDTGELFF.

The chain is built from TRBV2 and TRBJ2-5; D unresolved. The DNA end lines up better with TRBJ2-7; the J call may be wrong. Germline V lookup: CDR1 SNHLY, CDR2 FYNNEI. There are 13 residues in the CDR3. CDR3 nucleotide sequence: TGTGCCAGCAACCTCGACATCTCCTACGAGCAGTACTTC. Its translation: CASNLDISYEQYF.

The V call is TRBV5-4, the J call TRBJ2-7, with TRBD2 matching 7 bases. Germline V gives CDR1 SGHNT, CDR2 YYREEE (reference sequence). V gave up 3 bases and J gave up 7 bases; unmatched junction bases: 16. The CDR3 loop spans 16 amino acids. CDR3 nucleotide sequence: TGTGCCAGCAGCTCACCCACTGGCGGGAGTGCTGAGGAGCAGTACTTC. Amino acids: CASSSPTGGSAEEQYF.

The chain couples TRBV10-3 to TRBJ2-7, with D uncertain. Trimming stripped 3 bases from V and 2 bases from J, with 8 bases between. The length of the CDR3 is 13 residues. Germline CDR1 and CDR2: ENHRY and SYGVKD. CDR3 DNA: TGTGCCATCAGTGATGGCCCGACCTACGAGCAGTACTTC. Protein sequence: CAISDGPTYEQYF.